A single sample is the source of the 2 T cell receptor beta chains below, sequenced in a study of blood T cell repertoires in COVID-19. Measured with immunoSEQ multiplex PCR; TCRdb has only the in-frame clones, and not every one. The table lists roughly 120,000 clones, more than 70% of them singletons, with less than 3.5% in the top ten. Sequencing used peripheral blood. Receptors were obtained from a woman aged 80 or over with COVID-19, enrolled during active disease.

This clone was seen more than once but under ten times. The rearrangement uses TRBV2 and TRBJ1-5, with TRBD1 matching over 7 bases. Per germline, CDR1 SNHLY and CDR2 FYNNEI. Trimming took 5 bases from V and 0 from J; bases not matched to a gene: 4. This CDR3 is 15 amino acids long. The CDR3 reads CASSQNRGSNQPQHF. CDR3 nucleotide sequence: TGTGCCAGCAGTCAGAACAGGGGTAGCAATCAGCCCCAGCATTTT.

The V and J genes are TRBV28 and TRBJ1-2; D gene uncertain. Trimming took 5 bases from V and 0 from J, leaving 13 bases between them. Per the germline V gene, CDR1 is MDHEN and CDR2 is SYDVKM. This CDR3 spans 15 amino acids. DNA of the CDR3: TGTGCCAGCAGTCAATGGACGGGAGCTAACTATGGCTACACCTTC. It codes for CASSQWTGANYGYTF.